The subject of this entry is one TCR beta chain. This clone was observed once. Its specific antigen is unknown. No clone much larger than this one lies a single base away; base qualities are absent. TCRbeta CDR3 regions were amplified from genomic DNA by means of the immunoSEQ Assay, a bias-controlled multiplex PCR. The source study handled its data this way. The number of nucleated cells in each sample was estimated from the amplification of reference gene primers within the assay. Sequence reads were collapsed and filtered to measure the absolute abundance of every unique TCRbeta CDR3 rearrangement. Productive Simpson clonality was computed per sample as the square root of Simpson's diversity index over productive rearrangements. TCRdb carries this immuneACCESS record with in-frame sequences only. Its versions omit some clonotypes, under half of them owing to an unresolved V gene in the studies checked, with the rest unexplained. That table gives V, J and clone size, and the DNA gave D and trimming. A total of under 150,000 clones appear in this sample, 81% of them only once. Approximately 1.5% of the sample rests with the top ten.

These data belong to a study of blood T cell repertoires in COVID-19 (dated by TCRdb to 2018 to 2021). For the study in its entirety: Samples from collaborators originated in the United States, Italy and Spain and spanned both the acute and convalescent phases of COVID-19. The prospective study material was composed of cDNA or gDNA derived from T cells, B-cell-depleted T cells, or PBMCs. Deeply sampled blood TCRbeta repertoires from subjects exposed to, actively infected with, or recovered from COVID-19 were included in the dataset. The repertoires were made available in a free public database intended to serve as a resource for research on the immune response to SARS-CoV-2. Samples were obtained from the ongoing ImmuneRACE study (first 160 participants) and from about 1,300 subjects provided by 6 global collaborators. The sample metadata nearly always contained a de-identified subject ID, COVID-19 status, age in years and sex. Where available, HLA class I and class II types were obtained from metadata supplied by the sample provider rather than from assay-based typing.

The paper's findings and limits, for the study overall: Clinical and demographic metadata were provided uncurated, with the amount varying by source and participant.

The junction carries 11 bases between V and J, which are trimmed by 7 bases and 7 bases respectively. CDR1 and CDR2, looked up from the germline V gene (reference sequence), are LNHDA and SQIVND. The CDR3 measures 11 amino acids from cysteine to phenylalanine. The only DNA kept is the CDR3, 33 bases in frame from the first base. The collaborating institutions used their own protocols to collect whole blood in K2EDTA tubes. For TCRbeta analysis, collaborators shipped samples in one of three forms: frozen whole blood, isolated PBMCs, or DNA extracted from either of those sample types. The sequenced sample consisted of peripheral blood. This receptor was obtained from a man between 50 and 59 years old with acute or convalescent COVID-19. The chain couples TRBV19 to TRBJ2-7, with a weak D call of TRBD1 (6 bases match). The CDR3 has the sequence CASIYQGEQYF. The DNA is TGTGCCAGTATTTATCAGGGGGAGCAGTACTTC.